These 21 T cell receptor beta chains were all obtained from the same sample, sequenced in a study of T cell changes during pregnancy in multiple sclerosis. TCRdb keeps only in-frame clones here, not all; method: immunoSEQ multiplex PCR. The sample contains 20,000 to 25,000 clones, roughly 89% of which appear only once. Sequenced material: CD8+ T cells from peripheral blood mononuclear cells, taken in the first trimester of pregnancy. The receptors stem from a female donor in good health, enrolled as a control in a pregnancy study.

V gene TRBV6-5 combines with J gene TRBJ1-1; 8 bases agree with TRBD1. The CDR3 spans 16 residues. The V and J ends lost 4 bases and 1 base, in that order; junction bases with no gene match: 8. Germline CDR1 MNHEY, CDR2 SVGAGI. The CDR3, as DNA: TGTGCCAGCAGTTGGCCCCAGGGGGCCCAGAACACTGAAGCTTTCTTT. It encodes CASSWPQGAQNTEAFF.

The chain uses TRBV6-6 and TRBJ2-7; 8 positions agree with TRBD1. This CDR3 contains 14 residues. V trimming: 4 bases; J trimming: 5 bases; junction bases outside the gene matches: 7. From germline, CDR1 is MNHNY and CDR2 SVGAGI (reference sequence). The CDR3 DNA reads as TGTGCCAGCAGTTCATCGGACAGGGTTGACGAGCAGTACTTC. Its protein product is CASSSSDRVDEQYF.

The rearrangement links TRBV4-3 to TRBJ2-3, with TRBD2 matching over 9 bases. Germline V gene data show CDR1 as LGHNA and CDR2 as YSLEER. The CDR3 runs 14 residues. J gave up 6 bases and V 6 bases, and 7 bases lay outside the gene matches. For the CDR3, the DNA is TGCGCCAGCAGTCGTAGCGGGGGCGGGGATACGCAGTATTTT. The encoded protein is CASSRSGGGDTQYF.

This clone was detected only once. The chain has TRBV5-6 and TRBJ1-5, with D tentatively TRBD1 (5 bases). Per germline, CDR1 SGHDT and CDR2 YYEEEE. Trimming removed 3 bases at V and 7 bases at J, with 14 bases between. CDR3 size: 14 residues. CDR3 sequence: CASSYGTTIQPQHF. CDR3 bases: TGTGCCAGCAGCTACGGGACTACAATCCAGCCCCAGCATTTT.

J is TRBJ1-2 and V is TRBV5-5, with a tentative D call TRBD1 (6 bases). The V end was cut by 3 bases, the J end by 6 bases, with 18 bases between. Germline lookup yields CDR1 SGHKS and CDR2 YYEKEE (reference sequence). The CDR3 contains 15 residues. The CDR3 DNA reads as TGTGCCAGCAGCTGGACCGGCGGACAGATTAATGGCTACACCTTC. Protein sequence: CASSWTGGQINGYTF.

This clone was found once. The chain uses TRBV7-9 and TRBJ1-6; D is possibly TRBD1 (5 bases). Germline CDR1 reads SEHNR; CDR2 reads FQNEAQ (reference sequence). The CDR3 sequence is 15 residues long. Trimming took off 10 bases at V and 6 bases at J, with 19 bases between the two ends. In DNA form, the CDR3 reads TGTGCCACCGGAGAGGGGAGGGGAAGTAATTCACCCCTCCACTTT. Translated: CATGEGRGSNSPLHF.

Concerning this clone: At the DNA level, this CDR3 is encoded by other sequences in the same sample as well. The CDR3 protein is CASSLGTGSYEQYF. As DNA, the CDR3 is TGTGCCAGCAGTTTGGGGACAGGGTCCTACGAGCAGTACTTC. This chain links TRBV28 with TRBJ2-7; TRBD1 matches at 9 bases. The CDR3 runs to 14 residues. V lost 3 bases to trimming and J lost 1 base; unmatched junction nucleotides: 1. Germline CDR1 is MDHEN and CDR2 is SYDVKM.

This clone was counted a few times. The V gene is TRBV6-4, the J gene TRBJ2-2; TRBD1 matches at 8 bases. This CDR3 is built from 15 residues. Looked up from germline, CDR1 is MRHNA and CDR2 is SNTAGT. The V segment lost 5 bases and the J segment 5 bases; nucleotides outside the gene matches: 7. The CDR3 DNA sequence: TGTGCCAGCAGTAAGGGACAGGACGGGACCGGGGAGCTGTTTTTT. Translating it yields CASSKGQDGTGELFF.

The chain employs TRBV27 and TRBJ2-2; 9 nucleotides agree with TRBD1. The CDR3 has 16 amino acids. Per germline, CDR1 MNHEY and CDR2 SMNVEV (reference sequence). V lost 5 bases, J lost 4 bases, and 8 bases stayed unmatched. The CDR3 region is CASSPKTGGVTGELFF. Here the CDR3 DNA reads TGTGCCAGCAGTCCAAAAACAGGGGGCGTCACCGGGGAGCTGTTTTTT.

Worth noting for this clone: The junction does not match germline at one end; this may be a read error. The chain uses TRBV7-9 and TRBJ1-3; no firm D call. The CDR3 has 17 residues. Germline CDR1 reads SEHNR; CDR2 reads FQNEAQ (reference sequence). CDR3 nucleotides: TGCGCCAGCAGCCAGAGCGACGGAATATACTCTGGAAACACCATATATTTT. Its translation: CASSQSDGIYSGNTIYF.

The chain employs TRBV5-4 and TRBJ2-2; TRBD2 is a possible D gene (7 bases). The CDR3 has 17 amino acids. Germline V gene sequence: CDR1 SGHNT, CDR2 YYREEE (reference sequence). V dropped 3 bases and J dropped 4 bases, with 19 bases sitting between them. In DNA form, the CDR3 reads TGTGCCAGCAGCTCTCTACTGGCGGGGGCCAGCACCGGGGAGCTGTTTTTT. Translation gives CASSSLLAGASTGELFF.

This chain joins TRBV19 and TRBJ1-2; D possibly corresponds to TRBD1 (6 bases). The CDR3 loop spans 12 amino acids. Germline V gene lookup returns CDR1 LNHDA and CDR2 SQIVND (reference sequence). V was shortened by 5 bases and J by 9 bases, with 13 bases between the two germline ends. The CDR3 spells CASSLDSRRYTF. In DNA form, the CDR3 reads TGTGCCAGTAGTTTGGACAGCCGCCGCTACACCTTC.

The chain recombines TRBV14 with TRBJ1-4; D perhaps matches TRBD1 (6 bases). V was clipped by 0 bases and J by 13 bases, with 9 bases between them. The germline gives CDR1 SGHDN, CDR2 FVKESK. The CDR3 is made up of 12 amino acids. This CDR3 is CASSQDRGALFF. CDR3 nucleotide sequence: TGTGCCAGCAGCCAAGATCGGGGGGCACTGTTTTTT.

The V gene is TRBV19, the J gene TRBJ2-3; 8 bases line up with TRBD2. Per the germline V gene, CDR1 is LNHDA and CDR2 is SQIVND (reference sequence). The V gene end was trimmed by 5 bases and the J gene end by 6 bases; junction bases not matched to a gene: 7. The CDR3 sequence is 14 residues long. CDR3 in amino acids: CASSVPGLEDTQYF. The DNA for the CDR3 is TGTGCCAGTAGTGTACCGGGACTAGAGGATACGCAGTATTTT.

The chain uses TRBV7-3 and TRBJ2-1; 8 nucleotides agree with TRBD1. In germline, CDR1 is SGHTA, CDR2 FQGTGA. J was trimmed by 6 bases and V by 2 bases; bases with no gene match: 6. The CDR3 loop spans 15 amino acids. CDR3 protein: CASSLVRQGINEQFF. CDR3 in DNA: TGTGCCAGCAGCTTAGTGCGACAGGGGATCAATGAGCAGTTCTTC.

The gene calls are TRBV11-2 and TRBJ1-2; D is possibly TRBD1 (5 bases). The V end lost 0 bases, the J end lost 8 bases, and 16 bases lay between the germline ends. Looked up from germline, CDR1 is SGHAT and CDR2 is FQNNGV. CDR3 size: 15 residues. CDR3 residues: CASSLDPGGPFGYTF. The CDR3 DNA reads as TGTGCCAGCAGCTTAGACCCCGGGGGTCCCTTCGGCTACACCTTC.

The rearrangement uses TRBV7-9 and TRBJ1-3, with TRBD1 as a possible D gene (6 bases). This CDR3 comprises 13 residues. Trimming cost V 8 bases and J 8 bases, with 16 bases left between them. The germline V gene encodes CDR1 SEHNR and CDR2 FQNEAQ (reference sequence). The CDR3 DNA reads as TGTGCCAGCGAGGGGGGGGTGATGGACACCATATATTTT. Translating gives CASEGGVMDTIYF.

CDR3 DNA sequence: TGCGCCAGCAGCCACGACAGGGGTGACTATGGCTACACCTTC. Translating it yields CASSHDRGDYGYTF. The chain is built from TRBV4-3 and TRBJ1-2; the match to TRBD1 covers 8 bases. The CDR3 contains 14 residues. The ends lost 3 bases at V and 3 bases at J; junction bases unmatched: 3. Germline V gene lookup returns CDR1 LGHNA and CDR2 YSLEER.

The count of this clone is one. V gene TRBV4-2 combines with J gene TRBJ2-1; tentative D call: TRBD2 (6 bases). Looked up from germline, CDR1 is LGHNA and CDR2 is YNFKEQ. CDR3 size: 16 residues. V lost 7 bases, J lost 0 bases, and 16 bases lay in between. The CDR3 loop reads CASTRGAGSSYNEQFF. Here the CDR3 DNA reads TGTGCCAGCACCCGGGGTGCGGGGAGCTCCTACAATGAGCAGTTCTTC.

This chain uses TRBV4-2 with TRBJ2-7; TRBD2 aligns across 9 bases. The germline CDR1 and CDR2 sequences are LGHNA and YNFKEQ. The junction had 4 bases not matched to a gene; V was cut back by 5 bases and J by 2 bases. The CDR3 covers 14 residues. CDR3 sequence (DNA): TGTGCCAGCAGCTTTGCGGGGGGGCCCTACGAGCAGTACTTC. Amino acid sequence: CASSFAGGPYEQYF.

The CDR3 DNA reads as TGTGCCAGCACCCTTGTAGCAGATACGCAGTATTTT. Protein sequence: CASTLVADTQYF. The chain joins TRBV6-1 to TRBJ2-3; D is ambiguous. The germline V and J ends were trimmed by 7 bases and 4 bases, with 9 bases remaining between them. This CDR3 has 12 residues. Germline-derived CDR1 and CDR2 are MNHNS and SASEGT.